The 25 T cell receptor beta chains below come from one sample, sequenced in a study of cytomegalovirus exposure and HLA in healthy donors. The protocol was immunoSEQ multiplex PCR, while the TCRdb copy is restricted to in-frame clones and leaves out a portion. The sample holds 150,000 to 200,000 clones, less than 85% seen once. The sample was PBMCs. These receptors were collected from a young man in good health and CMV-seropositive.

The V and J genes are TRBV10-1 and TRBJ2-3, with TRBD1 matching over 7 bases. The ends lost 7 bases at V and 3 bases at J; junction bases unmatched: 10. The germline V gene encodes CDR1 WNHNN and CDR2 SYGVQD (reference sequence). The CDR3 has 15 residues. The CDR3 DNA reads TGCGCCAGCACATGGTCCGTACAGGGGACAGATACGCAGTATTTT. Its translation: CASTWSVQGTDTQYF.

This CDR3 is CASTPGQGALYEQYF. The CDR3 nucleotides read TGTGCCAGCACCCCCGGGCAGGGTGCGCTCTACGAGCAGTACTTC. V and J are TRBV7-9 and TRBJ2-7; possible D gene TRBD1, 5 bases. Trimming left V 7 bases short and J 3 bases short, with 19 bases between. The germline gives CDR1 SEHNR, CDR2 FQNEAQ (reference sequence). The CDR3 runs 15 residues.

V and J are TRBV27 and TRBJ1-1; 11 positions agree with TRBD1. Germline V gene sequence: CDR1 MNHEY, CDR2 SMNVEV (reference sequence). The CDR3 has 17 amino acids. V lost 8 bases and J lost 0; bases outside the gene matches: 11. The CDR3 here is CASALSGQGAMNTEAFF. The CDR3 bases are TGTGCCAGCGCTTTATCCGGACAGGGGGCTATGAACACTGAAGCTTTCTTT.

V gene TRBV5-1 combines with J gene TRBJ2-7, with D possibly being TRBD1 (6 bases). The V gene lost 0 bases and the J gene lost 2 bases, with 12 bases spanning the gap. Per the germline V gene, CDR1 is SGHRS and CDR2 is YFSETQ. The CDR3 is 15 amino acids. CDR3 protein: CASSLAFPGAYEQYF. Here the CDR3 DNA reads TGCGCCAGCAGCTTGGCATTTCCAGGGGCCTACGAGCAGTACTTC.

This clone occurred once. This chain joins TRBV7-8 and TRBJ1-5, with 7 nucleotides matching TRBD1. The junction had 4 bases not matched to a gene; V was cut back by 5 bases and J by 0 bases. The CDR3 covers 15 residues. Germline V gene data show CDR1 as SGHVS and CDR2 as FQNEAQ. The CDR3 sequence: CASSKDRDSNQPQHF. The CDR3 DNA follows: TGTGCCAGCAGCAAAGACAGGGATAGCAATCAGCCCCAGCATTTT.

The genes are TRBV7-3 and TRBJ2-1; 8 positions match TRBD1. The CDR3 covers 15 residues. The ends lost 4 bases at V and 0 bases at J; junction bases unmatched: 2. CDR1 is SGHTA, CDR2 FQGTGA, per germline. The CDR3 loop is CASSSGTGSYNEQFF. CDR3 DNA: TGTGCCAGCAGCTCCGGGACAGGCTCCTACAATGAGCAGTTCTTC.

This clone has only one observation. This sequence joins TRBV4-2 and TRBJ2-7; the D is unclear. The CDR3 contains 15 residues. The V end was cut by 0 bases, the J end by 0 bases, with 9 bases between. Per the germline V gene, CDR1 is LGHNA and CDR2 is YNFKEQ. The CDR3 sequence: CASSQDLISSYEQYF. The DNA for the CDR3 is TGTGCCAGCAGCCAAGATTTAATCTCCTCCTACGAGCAGTACTTC.

This sequence joins TRBV6-5 and TRBJ2-7; weak D call: TRBD2 (6 bases). There are 13 residues in the CDR3. Germline CDR1 is MNHEY and CDR2 is SVGAGI. The ends were cut back, 5 bases at V and 2 bases at J, with 10 bases in the middle. CDR3 amino acids: CASSVPGAYEQYF. The CDR3 nucleotides read TGTGCCAGCAGTGTCCCGGGGGCCTACGAGCAGTACTTC.

This clone was seen a single time. The chain has TRBV25-1 and TRBJ2-5; D gene ambiguous. CDR1 and CDR2 (germline): MGHDK, SYGVNS. The CDR3 loop spans 13 amino acids. Trimming removed 11 bases at V and 4 bases at J, with 17 bases between. The CDR3 protein is CASGSLERETQYF. CDR3 nucleotide sequence: TGTGCCTCGGGTTCGTTGGAGCGAGAGACCCAGTACTTC.

The chain is built from TRBV11-2 and TRBJ2-3, with TRBD2 identical over 10 bases. This CDR3 is 15 amino acids long. With 2 bases clipped from V and 2 bases from J, the junction kept 1 base outside the gene matches. Germline V gene lookup returns CDR1 SGHAT and CDR2 FQNNGV. CDR3 in DNA: TGTGCCAGCAGCTTAAGCGGGAGGGTCACAGATACGCAGTATTTT. It yields the protein CASSLSGRVTDTQYF.

The rearrangement joins TRBV15 to TRBJ1-3, with TRBD1 identical over 8 bases. This CDR3 has 16 residues. Germline CDR1 is LNHNV and CDR2 is YYDKDF (reference sequence). The ends lost 3 bases at V and 2 bases at J; junction bases unmatched: 6. CDR3 bases: TGTGCCACCAGCAGGGGAGTGACAGGGGCTGGAAACACCATATATTTT. Its translation: CATSRGVTGAGNTIYF.

CDR3 loop: CASSTGPNYGYTF. The CDR3, as DNA: TGTGCCAGCAGTACAGGCCCCAACTATGGCTACACCTTC. The chain combines TRBV2 with TRBJ1-2, with D tentatively TRBD1 (5 bases). The CDR3 contains 13 residues. Trimming stripped 5 bases from V and 2 bases from J, with 9 bases between. The germline CDR1 and CDR2 sequences are SNHLY and FYNNEI.

The rearrangement joins TRBV19 to TRBJ2-3; D ambiguous. Trimming stripped 1 base from V and 0 bases from J, with 5 bases between. In germline, CDR1 is LNHDA, CDR2 SQIVND (reference sequence). The CDR3 runs to 14 residues. The CDR3 is CASSIGASTDTQYF. In DNA, the CDR3 is TGTGCCAGTAGTATAGGGGCCAGCACAGATACGCAGTATTTT.

This clone was picked up one time. In DNA, the CDR3 is TGTGCCAGCAGCTTAGTTCTGGGGGGATCCGAGCAGTACTTC. Protein sequence: CASSLVLGGSEQYF. This chain uses TRBV11-2 with TRBJ2-7, with a weak D call TRBD2 (6 bases). Trimming took 1 base from V and 6 from J, leaving 13 bases between them. From germline, CDR1 is SGHAT and CDR2 FQNNGV. The CDR3 has 14 residues.

The rearrangement uses TRBV7-3 and TRBJ2-3, with TRBD1 as a possible D gene (6 bases). V lost 5 bases, J lost 1 base, and 10 bases lay in between. The CDR3 sequence is 14 residues long. Looked up from germline, CDR1 is SGHTA and CDR2 is FQGTGA. The DNA of the CDR3 is TGTGCCAGCAGCACCTCAGGGGGCACAGATACGCAGTATTTT. Its protein is CASSTSGGTDTQYF.

The V gene is TRBV5-4, the J gene TRBJ1-2; D may be TRBD1 (6 bases). The CDR3 extends over 13 amino acids. The V end lost 0 bases, the J end lost 8 bases, and 11 bases lay between the germline ends. Germline V gene data show CDR1 as SGHNT and CDR2 as YYREEE (reference sequence). CDR3 nucleotides: TGTGCCAGCAGCTTGGACAGGGCGGTCGGCTACACCTTC. It translates to CASSLDRAVGYTF.

The V and J genes are TRBV5-1 and TRBJ2-7; 7 positions match TRBD2. V lost 4 bases to trimming and J lost 2 bases; unmatched junction nucleotides: 6. Germline CDR1 and CDR2: SGHRS and YFSETQ. The CDR3 has 14 amino acids. CDR3 DNA sequence: TGCGCCAGCAGCACGGGAGGAAGGACCTACGAGCAGTACTTC. The encoded protein is CASSTGGRTYEQYF.

The chain uses TRBV5-6 and TRBJ1-2, with a tentative D call TRBD1 (5 bases). CDR1 SGHDT and CDR2 YYEEEE come from the germline V gene. V gave up 2 bases and J gave up 8 bases, with 13 bases separating them. CDR3 length equals 13 residues. The CDR3 loop is CASSFIGEDGYTF. The DNA of the CDR3 is TGTGCCAGCAGCTTCATAGGGGAAGACGGCTACACCTTC.

The rearrangement links TRBV14 to TRBJ2-5, with 9 positions matching TRBD1. The V segment lost 4 bases and the J segment 1 base; nucleotides outside the gene matches: 4. This CDR3 has 15 amino acids. Germline CDR1 SGHDN, CDR2 FVKESK. The CDR3, as DNA: TGTGCCAGCAGCCCTAGGACAGGGGCCCAAGAGACCCAGTACTTC. Protein product: CASSPRTGAQETQYF.

J is TRBJ2-1 and V is TRBV7-3; TRBD1 matches 8 bases. V shed 5 bases, J shed 0 bases, and the junction held 12 bases outside the gene matches. The CDR3 sequence is 18 residues long. Germline CDR1 reads SGHTA; CDR2 reads FQGTGA. The CDR3 DNA reads TGTGCCAGCAGCCCTAGGGCCTGGACAGGGAGCTCCTACAATGAGCAGTTCTTC. This codes for CASSPRAWTGSSYNEQFF. Complete variable domain (other parts from reference TRBV7-3 and TRBJ2-1): GAGVSQTPSNKVTEKGKYVELRCDPISGHTALYWYRQSLGQGPEFLIYFQGTGAADDSGLPNDRFFAVRPEGSVSTLKIQRTERGDSAVYLCASSPRAWTGSSYNEQFFGPGTRLTVL.

The gene calls are TRBV28 and TRBJ1-2; D might be TRBD1 (6 bases). Looked up from germline, CDR1 is MDHEN and CDR2 is SYDVKM. The CDR3 is 15 amino acids. V was pared by 4 bases and J by 4 bases, with 16 bases between. CDR3 in amino acids: CASSWGSGAPYGYTF. The CDR3, as DNA: TGTGCCAGCAGTTGGGGTTCAGGGGCCCCCTATGGCTACACCTTC.

V gene TRBV10-3 combines with J gene TRBJ2-1; the D gene is possibly TRBD2 (5 bases). The CDR3 runs to 11 residues. V gave up 3 bases and J gave up 9 bases, with 6 bases separating them. Germline assignment: CDR1 ENHRY and CDR2 SYGVKD. CDR3 in DNA: TGTGCCATCAGTGATCTAGCTGAGCAGTTCTTC. The encoded protein is CAISDLAEQFF.

This clone has just a few counts. In nucleotides, the CDR3 is TGCGCCAGCAGCCAAGCAGGGAGGAATAGCAATCAGCCCCAGCATTTT. Translating it yields CASSQAGRNSNQPQHF. V gene TRBV4-1 combines with J gene TRBJ1-5, with D possibly TRBD1 on 5 matching bases. This CDR3 contains 16 residues. The V and J ends lost 1 base and 0 bases respectively, with 10 bases between them. Germline-derived CDR1 and CDR2 are MGHRA and YSYEKL.

The table lists this clone with a count of one. The chain couples TRBV5-5 to TRBJ1-2; 7 positions agree with TRBD1. CDR3 size: 15 residues. After removal of 4 bases from V and 3 bases from J, the junction contained 9 bases not matched to a gene. The germline gives CDR1 SGHKS, CDR2 YYEKEE (reference sequence). The CDR3 DNA reads as TGTGCCAGCAGCCGACAGGGACGAATGGACTATGGCTACACCTTC. Encoded protein: CASSRQGRMDYGYTF.

CDR3 sequence: CASSRGTAEDKGYTF. Here the CDR3 DNA reads TGCGCCAGCAGCCGGGGGACAGCGGAGGATAAGGGCTACACCTTC. The chain has TRBV5-1 and TRBJ1-2; 7 bases map to TRBD1. The germline CDR1 and CDR2 sequences are SGHRS and YFSETQ. The CDR3 runs to 15 residues. V was clipped by 4 bases and J by 8 bases; unmatched bases: 14.